The 10 T cell receptor beta chains listed next were all sequenced from one sample in a study of beta chain features in type 1 diabetes. Points from the study as a whole: For Type 1 diabetes patients, all four CD4+ subsets carried TCRB CDR3s that were moderately but significantly shorter.

Their antigens are not known. The sequenced template was cDNA made from the entire isolated RNA. The repertoire was sequenced with immunoSEQ multiplex PCR; TCRdb's copy has only in-frame clones and lacks some. The sample carries about 53,000 clones, approximately 60% recorded once. Sequenced: stem cell memory CD4+ T cells from blood. Receptors originate from a young woman with type 1 diabetes.

This chain joins TRBV15 and TRBJ1-5; TRBD1 agrees at 9 bases. CDR1 LNHNV and CDR2 YYDKDF come from the germline V gene (reference sequence). With V trimmed by 5 bases and J by 6 bases, 11 bases remained unmatched. The CDR3 extends over 16 amino acids. CDR3 DNA sequence: TGTGCCACCAGCTCAAGGACAGGGGTCGGGACTCAGCCCCAGCATTTT. It is translated as CATSSRTGVGTQPQHF.

This clone came up once. The DNA for the CDR3 is TGTGCCAGCAGCATTCTAGCAGACAATGAGCAGTTCTTC. It translates to CASSILADNEQFF. The J gene is TRBJ2-1, the V gene TRBV7-3, with D perhaps matching TRBD2 (5 bases). The CDR3 totals 13 residues. The V gene's germline CDR1 is SGHTA and CDR2 FQGTGA. Trimming took off 5 bases at V and 5 bases at J, with 10 bases between the two ends. Looking up the rest from reference TRBV7-3 and TRBJ2-1 gives the full variable domain: GAGVSQTPSNKVTEKGKYVELRCDPISGHTALYWYRQSLGQGPEFLIYFQGTGAADDSGLPNDRFFAVRPEGSVSTLKIQRTERGDSAVYLCASSILADNEQFFGPGTRLTVL.

The CDR3 sequence: CASGVTSGTYEQYF. Here the CDR3 DNA reads TGCGCCAGCGGAGTGACTAGCGGTACCTACGAGCAGTACTTC. This rearrangement joins TRBV5-1 to TRBJ2-7, with 9 bases aligning to TRBD2. V lost 7 bases to trimming and J lost 2 bases; unmatched junction nucleotides: 7. Germline CDR1 is SGHRS and CDR2 is YFSETQ. The CDR3 is 14 residues long.

V and J are TRBV11-3 and TRBJ2-5, with 7 bases identical to TRBD1. CDR1 SGHNT and CDR2 YENEEA come from the germline V gene. With V trimmed by 5 bases and J by 2 bases, 8 bases remained unmatched. CDR3 size: 15 residues. In DNA form, the CDR3 reads TGTGCCAGCAGCCGAAGACAGGGCGAACAAGAGACCCAGTACTTC. This encodes CASSRRQGEQETQYF.

This clone was counted between two and nine times. V gene TRBV29-1 combines with J gene TRBJ2-1; 13 bases fit TRBD2. V gave up 3 bases and J gave up 4 bases; unmatched junction bases: 9. The CDR3 loop spans 17 amino acids. Per germline, CDR1 SQVTM and CDR2 ANQGSEA. The CDR3 bases are TGCAGCGTTGAGGCAGGACTAGCGGGAGAGGGGTACAATGAGCAGTTCTTC. Encoded protein: CSVEAGLAGEGYNEQFF.

The CDR3 reads CASSPIRTANTGELFF. As DNA, the CDR3 is TGCGCCAGCAGCCCGATCCGGACAGCGAACACCGGGGAGCTGTTTTTT. The V gene is TRBV5-1, the J gene TRBJ2-2; possibly TRBD1 for D (6 bases). Germline CDR1 SGHRS, CDR2 YFSETQ. Trimming left V 4 bases short and J 0 bases short, with 13 bases between. The CDR3 totals 16 residues.

The V gene is TRBV7-9, the J gene TRBJ2-5; possibly TRBD2 for D (6 bases). Trimming stripped 3 bases from V and 3 bases from J, with 11 bases between. CDR1 SEHNR and CDR2 FQNEAQ come from the germline V gene (reference sequence). This CDR3 has 14 amino acids. As DNA, the CDR3 is TGTGCCAGCAGCTTTCAGGGCGGGGAAGAGACCCAGTACTTC. This encodes CASSFQGGEETQYF. Full variable domain (missing parts from reference TRBV7-9 and TRBJ2-5): DTGVSQNPRHKITKRGQNVTFRCDPISEHNRLYWYRQTLGQGPEFLTYFQNEAQLEKSRLLSDRFSAERPKGSFSTLEIQRTEQGDSAMYLCASSFQGGEETQYFGPGTRLLVL.

The chain uses TRBV2 and TRBJ1-5; D not certain. V lost 6 bases and J 5 bases, leaving 5 bases between the germline ends. The CDR3 spans 11 residues. In germline, CDR1 is SNHLY, CDR2 FYNNEI. For the CDR3, the DNA is TGTGCCAGCAGGCAGGATCAGCCCCAGCATTTT. Translated: CASRQDQPQHF.

The sample holds a few counts of this clone. This chain uses TRBV19 with TRBJ2-7; 8 bases agree with TRBD1. The junction had 6 bases not matched to a gene; V was cut back by 5 bases and J by 0 bases. The CDR3 is 15 amino acids. The germline CDR1 and CDR2 sequences are LNHDA and SQIVND (reference sequence). CDR3 nucleotides: TGTGCCAGTAGTCTGTTGGGACAGGACTCCTACGAGCAGTACTTC. Protein sequence: CASSLLGQDSYEQYF.

The chain combines TRBV7-6 with TRBJ2-2; 9 positions agree with TRBD2. Unmatched junction bases numbered 5, after V lost 0 bases and J lost 6 bases. Germline V CDR1 and CDR2: SGHVS, FNYEAQ. This CDR3 region has 16 residues. The CDR3 spells CASSLATSGYAGELFF. The CDR3 nucleotides read TGTGCCAGCAGCTTAGCGACTAGCGGATATGCCGGGGAGCTGTTTTTT.